The 24 T cell receptor beta chains below were found in one sample sequenced in a study of blood T cell repertoires in COVID-19. Method: immunoSEQ multiplex PCR; TCRdb's copy keeps in-frame clones and lacks some. The sample has about 44,000 clones, 88% seen once. The sequenced material came from peripheral blood. All receptors come from a woman between 40 and 50 years old with acute or convalescent COVID-19.

In regard to this clone: One end of the junction fails to match germline, which may point to a read error. The chain uses TRBV12-3 or TRBV12-4 and TRBJ2-1; TRBD2 matches 8 bases. The CDR3 is 12 amino acids. CDR3 sequence (DNA): TGTGCCAGCAGTTCGCGACCGGGAGGGGGGATCTTC. It is translated as CASSSRPGGGIF.

This sequence joins TRBV30 and TRBJ1-2, with D hard to call. V lost 2 bases, J lost 8 bases, and 9 bases lay in between. This CDR3 comprises 11 residues. Germline assignment: CDR1 GTSNPN and CDR2 SVGIG (reference sequence). The CDR3 DNA is TGTGCCTGGAGTTTCGGGTGGGGCTACACCTTC. Translating gives CAWSFGWGYTF.

The chain recombines TRBV5-6 with TRBJ1-4; D ambiguous. Germline CDR1 SGHDT, CDR2 YYEEEE. This CDR3 spans 14 amino acids. Trimming cost V 0 bases and J 6 bases, with 9 bases left between them. The CDR3 sequence is CASSLGPGDEKLFF. CDR3 DNA sequence: TGTGCCAGCAGCTTGGGCCCCGGGGATGAAAAACTGTTTTTT.

The CDR3 region has the DNA TGTGCCAGCAGCCAAGGACAGGGATACACCGGGGAGCTGTTTTTT. Its protein is CASSQGQGYTGELFF. The chain links TRBV3-1 (or the pseudogene TRBV3-2) to TRBJ2-2; TRBD1 matches at 7 bases. The V and J ends lost 1 base and 3 bases, in that order; junction bases with no gene match: 2. Per the germline V gene, CDR1 is LGHDT and CDR2 is YNNKEL (reference sequence). This CDR3 region has 15 residues.

The rearrangement links TRBV5-1 to TRBJ2-3; 12 bases match TRBD2. V lost 0 bases and J lost 4; bases outside the gene matches: 3. The CDR3 totals 16 residues. In germline, CDR1 is SGHRS, CDR2 YFSETQ. CDR3 sequence (DNA): TGCGCCAGCAGCTTGGGGCTAGCGGGAGGGGCAGATACGCAGTATTTT. Translated, it gives CASSLGLAGGADTQYF.

This clone occurred once. The CDR3 DNA follows: TGTGCCAGCAGTTGGGGACAGGGCAATTCACCCCTCCACTTT. It yields the protein CASSWGQGNSPLHF. V gene TRBV27 combines with J gene TRBJ1-6, with 9 positions matching TRBD1. In germline, CDR1 is MNHEY, CDR2 SMNVEV (reference sequence). This CDR3 spans 14 amino acids. The trim removed 4 bases at V and 7 bases at J, leaving 2 bases unmatched.

V and J are TRBV19 and TRBJ1-6, with 8 nucleotides matching TRBD1. Germline V gives CDR1 LNHDA, CDR2 SQIVND (reference sequence). This CDR3 has 15 residues. Trimming took 0 bases from V and 10 from J; bases not matched to a gene: 5. CDR3 protein: CASSIDWTGSSPLHF. The CDR3 nucleotides are TGTGCCAGTAGTATAGATTGGACAGGGTCCTCACCCCTCCACTTT.

This clone was seen just once. The chain links TRBV20-1 to TRBJ1-2; a weak D match, TRBD1 (5 bases). Germline CDR1 and CDR2: DFQATT and SNEGSKA (reference sequence). Trimming shortened V by 3 bases and J by 4 bases, and 6 bases separated the two germline ends. CDR3 length equals 11 residues. CDR3 nucleotides: TGCAGTGCTAGGCAGGGCTATGGCTACACCTTC. It codes for CSARQGYGYTF.

V and J are TRBV11-2 and TRBJ1-6; D is ambiguous. Germline CDR1 reads SGHAT; CDR2 reads FQNNGV. CDR3 length: 16 amino acids. V lost 5 bases and J lost 1, with 12 bases in between. The CDR3 coding sequence is TGTGCCAGCAGCCTTCAACCGGGATCCTATAATTCACCCCTCCACTTT. It translates to CASSLQPGSYNSPLHF.

On this clone itself: At one of its ends the junction is not consistent with the germline gene, which may arise from a read error. This rearrangement joins TRBV7-7 to TRBJ2-7; D ambiguous. The CDR3 loop spans 12 amino acids. CDR1 is SSHAT and CDR2 is FNYEAQ in the germline V gene (reference sequence). The CDR3 reads CASSPSGYEQYF. The CDR3 bases are TGTGCTAGCAGCCCCTCGGGCTACGAGCAGTACTTC.

This sequence joins TRBV19 and TRBJ1-1; D is uncertain. Germline values: CDR1 LNHDA, CDR2 SQIVND (reference sequence). The CDR3 totals 14 residues. V lost 2 bases and J lost 4, with 11 bases in between. In nucleotides, the CDR3 is TGTGCCAGTAGTATAAGCGGAGGACGCACTGAAGCTTTCTTT. Translating it yields CASSISGGRTEAFF.

The rearrangement joins TRBV28 to TRBJ2-2; D possibly corresponds to TRBD2 (5 bases). Between the trimmed V and J ends, which lost 2 bases and 4 bases, there was a span of 8 bases. This CDR3 comprises 14 residues. Germline assignment: CDR1 MDHEN and CDR2 SYDVKM. The CDR3 reads CASSLGGRTGELFF. In DNA, the CDR3 is TGTGCCAGCAGTTTAGGAGGCCGCACCGGGGAGCTGTTTTTT.

This chain links TRBV25-1 with TRBJ1-1; D remains unclear. There are 14 residues in the CDR3. CDR1 is MGHDK and CDR2 is SYGVNS in the germline V gene. V was trimmed by 1 base and J by 4 bases, leaving 10 bases between them. Here the CDR3 reads CASSEFQAGTEAFF. DNA for the CDR3: TGTGCCAGCAGTGAATTTCAGGCGGGCACTGAAGCTTTCTTT. The variable domain in full, completed from reference TRBV25-1 and TRBJ1-1, reads EADIYQTPRYLVIGTGKKITLECSQTMGHDKMYWYQQDPGMELHLIHYSYGVNSTEKGDLSSESTVSRIRTEHFPLTLESARPSHTSQYLCASSEFQAGTEAFFGQGTRLTVV.

The chain's CDR3 is CASSSTGGGNYEQYF. DNA for the CDR3: TGCGCCAGCAGCTCGACAGGGGGTGGAAACTACGAGCAGTACTTC. The chain is built from TRBV5-1 and TRBJ2-7; TRBD1 agrees at 9 bases. CDR3 length equals 15 residues. Germline CDR1 is SGHRS and CDR2 is YFSETQ. The V segment lost 3 bases and the J segment 3 bases; nucleotides outside the gene matches: 7.

This clone was counted between two and nine times. The chain employs TRBV5-1 and TRBJ1-4, with 8 nucleotides matching TRBD1. The J segment lost 5 bases and the V segment lost 3 bases, leaving 9 bases of the junction unmatched. CDR1 is SGHRS, CDR2 YFSETQ, per germline. This CDR3 has 16 amino acids. CDR3 sequence: CASSWEPGQANEKLFF. In DNA form, the CDR3 reads TGCGCCAGCAGCTGGGAACCGGGACAGGCAAATGAAAAACTGTTTTTT.

The V and J genes are TRBV2 and TRBJ2-7; D is unclear. Per germline, CDR1 SNHLY and CDR2 FYNNEI. The V end was cut by 8 bases, the J end by 8 bases, with 22 bases between. The CDR3 has 14 amino acids. The CDR3 DNA follows: TGTGCCAGCCAAGAAGCAGGTTCTTCCCTCCAGCAGTACTTC. It is translated as CASQEAGSSLQQYF. The whole variable domain, filled in from reference TRBV2 and TRBJ2-7, reads EPEVTQTPSHQVTQMGQEVILRCVPISNHLYFYWYRQILGQKVEFLVSFYNNEISEKSEIFDDQFSVERPDGSNFTLKIRSTKLEDSAMYFCASQEAGSSLQQYFGPGTRLTVT.

This chain uses TRBV6-4 with TRBJ1-6; D remains ambiguous. There are 15 residues in the CDR3. V was clipped by 3 bases and J by 3 bases, with 9 bases between them. Germline CDR1 and CDR2: MRHNA and SNTAGT. The CDR3 loop is CASSEALNYNSPLHF. CDR3 DNA sequence: TGTGCCAGCAGTGAAGCACTGAACTATAATTCACCCCTCCACTTT.

The sample holds a few counts of this clone. This chain connects TRBV5-4 to TRBJ1-6, with D possibly TRBD1 on 5 matching bases. Trimming removed 3 bases from V and 4 bases from J, with 11 bases in between. CDR1 and CDR2 from the germline V gene are SGHNT and YYREEE (reference sequence). This CDR3 contains 15 residues. CDR3 in amino acids: CASSSPGVYNSPLHF. DNA for the CDR3: TGTGCCAGCAGCTCCCCGGGGGTTTATAATTCACCCCTCCACTTT.

V and J are TRBV28 and TRBJ2-5; D might be TRBD2 (6 bases). The CDR3 is 16 amino acids. The V gene lost 5 bases and the J gene lost 0 bases, with 16 bases spanning the gap. Germline values: CDR1 MDHEN, CDR2 SYDVKM. The CDR3 DNA reads TGTGCCAGCAGTCTCTCTGGGACTGGTTACCAAGAGACCCAGTACTTC. Its translation: CASSLSGTGYQETQYF.

The rearrangement links TRBV9 to TRBJ1-2; no clear D. This CDR3 has 14 residues. V gave up 4 bases and J gave up 2 bases, with 12 bases separating them. Germline CDR1 reads SGDLS; CDR2 reads YYNGEE. The CDR3 loop is CASSPVRGNYGYTF. Here the CDR3 DNA reads TGTGCCAGCAGCCCCGTCCGGGGAAACTATGGCTACACCTTC.

The CDR3 reads CASSESLAGGNNEQFF. The CDR3 bases are TGCGCCAGCAGTGAGTCCCTAGCGGGGGGAAACAATGAGCAGTTCTTC. The V gene is TRBV10-1, the J gene TRBJ2-1, with TRBD2 matching over 11 bases. CDR1 is WNHNN, CDR2 SYGVQD, per germline (reference sequence). The CDR3 consists of 16 residues. Trimming cost V 0 bases and J 5 bases; bases outside gene matches: 3.

The CDR3 protein is CASSVTGGNTGELFF. CDR3 bases: TGTGCCAGCAGCGTAACCGGGGGGAACACCGGGGAGCTGTTTTTT. This chain joins TRBV9 and TRBJ2-2; possibly TRBD2 for D (6 bases). V was pared by 1 base and J by 1 base, with 8 bases between. The CDR3 contains 15 residues. Germline V gives CDR1 SGDLS, CDR2 YYNGEE.

This chain connects TRBV24-1 to TRBJ1-1, with 10 bases that match TRBD1. V was pared by 3 bases and J by 7 bases, with 7 bases of the junction left unmatched. Germline V gives CDR1 KGHDR, CDR2 SFDVKD. This CDR3 comprises 15 residues. The CDR3 sequence: CATSDHGTGEDEAFF. For the CDR3, the DNA is TGTGCCACCAGTGATCACGGGACAGGGGAAGATGAAGCTTTCTTT.

This chain joins TRBV10-1 and TRBJ2-3; no firm D call. V shed 3 bases and J shed 2 bases, with 15 bases lying between them. CDR3 size: 16 residues. The germline V gene has CDR1 WNHNN and CDR2 SYGVQD (reference sequence). The CDR3 here is CASSDRAERFTDTQYF. In DNA, the CDR3 is TGCGCCAGCAGTGATAGAGCAGAGAGGTTCACAGATACGCAGTATTTT.